These 10 T cell receptor beta chains came from one sample sequenced in a study of OX40 agonist ivuxolimab in advanced cancers. TCRdb's table, derived via immunoSEQ multiplex PCR, lists solely in-frame clones and lacks some. The sample has about 48,000 clones, roughly 91% seen once; the top ten hold less than 7.5%. Here the sequenced sample was CD4+ or CD8+ T cells sorted from blood, taken in a trial of the OX40 agonist ivuxolimab. These receptors were collected from an adult with an advanced solid tumor such as melanoma, head and neck, liver or kidney cancer.

The V and J genes are TRBV28 and TRBJ1-1, with 9 bases fitting TRBD1. The CDR3 covers 17 residues. Germline-derived CDR1 and CDR2 are MDHEN and SYDVKM. V dropped 3 bases and J dropped 1; count of bases not matched to a gene: 9. The chain's CDR3 is CASSFPGQGRPNTEAFF. The CDR3 DNA reads TGTGCCAGCAGTTTCCCAGGACAGGGGAGGCCGAACACTGAAGCTTTCTTT.

The chain employs TRBV5-5 and TRBJ1-1, with no clear D. Trimming stripped 3 bases from V and 5 bases from J, with 11 bases between. The CDR3 totals 13 residues. In germline, CDR1 is SGHKS, CDR2 YYEKEE (reference sequence). CDR3 in DNA: TGTGCCAGCAGCTGGAGTTTTCCGACTGAAGCTTTCTTT. The encoded protein is CASSWSFPTEAFF.

The genes are TRBV5-1 and TRBJ2-1; D assignment may be TRBD1 or TRBD2 (5 bases each). Germline V CDR1 and CDR2: SGHRS, YFSETQ. This CDR3 region has 14 residues. The ends were cut back, 4 bases at V and 5 bases at J, with 13 bases in the middle. CDR3 residues: CASSPEGTNNEQFF. The CDR3 bases are TGCGCCAGCAGCCCCGAAGGGACCAACAATGAGCAGTTCTTC.

The chain combines TRBV23-1 with TRBJ2-2; a possible D gene is TRBD1 (5 bases). TRBV23-1 is an ORF for which the function is uncertain. This CDR3 region has 15 residues. Between the trimmed V and J ends, which lost 2 bases and 7 bases, there was a span of 14 bases. The CDR3 loop reads CASSQRSRAGGELFF. The CDR3 coding sequence is TGCGCCAGCAGTCAAAGGAGCAGGGCTGGCGGGGAGCTGTTTTTT.

The CDR3 sequence: CASSLGTAKTSPLHF. The CDR3 bases are TGTGCCAGCAGCTTGGGGACCGCGAAGACTTCGCCCCTCCACTTT. The chain recombines TRBV5-6 with TRBJ1-6; no firm D call. The CDR3 loop spans 15 amino acids. With 0 bases removed from V and 13 bases from J, the gap between germline ends came to 17 bases. Germline V gene lookup returns CDR1 SGHDT and CDR2 YYEEEE.

This chain uses TRBV2 with TRBJ2-1; 8 bases line up with TRBD2. Germline V lookup: CDR1 SNHLY, CDR2 FYNNEI. J gave up 4 bases and V 2 bases, and 4 bases lay outside the gene matches. The CDR3 has 15 residues. The chain's CDR3 is CASSEKAGEYNEQFF. As DNA, the CDR3 is TGTGCCAGCAGTGAAAAAGCGGGGGAGTACAATGAGCAGTTCTTC.

The gene calls are TRBV7-2 and TRBJ2-2; no firm D call. V was cut by 0 bases and J by 4 bases, with 15 bases left in between. The CDR3 runs 17 residues. CDR1 is SGHTA and CDR2 is FQGNSA in the germline V gene. CDR3 region: CASSLAPARLSTGELFF. For the CDR3, the DNA is TGTGCCAGCAGCTTAGCCCCAGCGCGTTTGAGCACCGGGGAGCTGTTTTTT.

The chain recombines TRBV13 with TRBJ1-1; D gene unclear. This CDR3 is 13 amino acids long. The V gene's germline CDR1 is PRHDT and CDR2 FYEKMQ (reference sequence). With 5 bases removed from V and 4 bases from J, the gap between germline ends came to 11 bases. DNA of the CDR3: TGTGCCAGCAGCCCCGCGGTTGGCACTGAAGCTTTCTTT. It is translated as CASSPAVGTEAFF.

The V call is TRBV7-8, the J call TRBJ1-5, with 7 nucleotides matching TRBD1. The CDR3 contains 17 residues. V lost 4 bases and J lost 1; bases outside the gene matches: 10. Per germline, CDR1 SGHVS and CDR2 FQNEAQ. CDR3 loop: CASSSTGRKISNQPQHF. Written as DNA, the CDR3 is TGTGCCAGCAGCTCGACAGGGAGGAAAATAAGCAATCAGCCCCAGCATTTT.

The chain has TRBV10-3 and TRBJ1-1; D is possibly TRBD1 (6 bases). Trimming shortened V by 6 bases and J by 0 bases, and 23 bases separated the two germline ends. The CDR3 length is 18 residues. Germline lookup yields CDR1 ENHRY and CDR2 SYGVKD. The CDR3 coding sequence is TGTGCCATCAGGCCGGGACAACTCTCCTTATCGATGAACACTGAAGCTTTCTTT. This sequence encodes CAIRPGQLSLSMNTEAFF.